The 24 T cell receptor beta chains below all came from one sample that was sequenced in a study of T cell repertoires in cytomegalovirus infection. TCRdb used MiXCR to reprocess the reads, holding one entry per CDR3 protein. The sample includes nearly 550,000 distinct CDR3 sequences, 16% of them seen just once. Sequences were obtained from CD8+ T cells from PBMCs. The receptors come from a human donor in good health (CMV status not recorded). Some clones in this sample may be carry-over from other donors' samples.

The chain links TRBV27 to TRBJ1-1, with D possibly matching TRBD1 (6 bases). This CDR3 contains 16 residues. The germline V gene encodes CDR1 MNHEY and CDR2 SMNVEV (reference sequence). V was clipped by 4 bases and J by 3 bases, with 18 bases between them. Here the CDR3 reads CASSSLIGGLDTEAFF. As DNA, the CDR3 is TGTGCCAGCAGTTCACTGATAGGGGGATTGGACACTGAAGCTTTCTTT.

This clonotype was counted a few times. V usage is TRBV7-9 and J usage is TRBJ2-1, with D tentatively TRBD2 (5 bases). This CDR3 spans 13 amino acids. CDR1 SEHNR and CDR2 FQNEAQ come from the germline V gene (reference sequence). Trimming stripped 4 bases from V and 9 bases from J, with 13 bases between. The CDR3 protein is CASSSPERAEQFF. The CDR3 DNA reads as TGTGCCAGCAGCTCGCCAGAGAGGGCTGAGCAGTTCTTC.

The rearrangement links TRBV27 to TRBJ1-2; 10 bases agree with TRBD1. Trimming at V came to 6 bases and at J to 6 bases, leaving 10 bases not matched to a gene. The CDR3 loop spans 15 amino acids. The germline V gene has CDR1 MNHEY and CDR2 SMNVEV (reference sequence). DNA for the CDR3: TGTGCCAGCAGCACCCCGGGACAGGGGTTGAATGGCTACACCTTC. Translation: CASSTPGQGLNGYTF.

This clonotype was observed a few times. In nucleotides, the CDR3 is TGTGCCAGCAGTTACTCAGGGACAGCTCGTGAGCCCCAGCATTTT. Its protein product is CASSYSGTAREPQHF. This sequence joins TRBV6-6 and TRBJ1-5, with 7 nucleotides matching TRBD1. CDR3 length: 15 amino acids. The V segment lost 0 bases and the J segment 8 bases; nucleotides outside the gene matches: 7. The V gene's germline CDR1 is MNHNY and CDR2 SVGAGI (reference sequence).

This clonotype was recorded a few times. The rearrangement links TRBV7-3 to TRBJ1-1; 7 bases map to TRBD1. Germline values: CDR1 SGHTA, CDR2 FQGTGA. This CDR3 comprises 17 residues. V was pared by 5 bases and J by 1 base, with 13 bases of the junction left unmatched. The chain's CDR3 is CASSPTGTALRNTEAFF. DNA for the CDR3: TGTGCCAGCAGCCCTACTGGGACAGCCCTGAGGAACACTGAAGCTTTCTTT.

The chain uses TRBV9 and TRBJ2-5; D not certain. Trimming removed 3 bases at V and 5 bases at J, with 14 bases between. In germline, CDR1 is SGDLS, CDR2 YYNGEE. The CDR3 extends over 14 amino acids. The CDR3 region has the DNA TGTGCCAGCAGCGAATATAGGTTGGACGAGACCCAGTACTTC. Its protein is CASSEYRLDETQYF.

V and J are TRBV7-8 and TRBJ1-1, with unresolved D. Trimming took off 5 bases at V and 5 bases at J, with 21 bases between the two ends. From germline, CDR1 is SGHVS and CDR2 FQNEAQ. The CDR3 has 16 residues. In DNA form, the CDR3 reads TGTGCCAGCAGCGTATATAATCATGATCCAAAAACTGAAGCTTTCTTT. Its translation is CASSVYNHDPKTEAFF.

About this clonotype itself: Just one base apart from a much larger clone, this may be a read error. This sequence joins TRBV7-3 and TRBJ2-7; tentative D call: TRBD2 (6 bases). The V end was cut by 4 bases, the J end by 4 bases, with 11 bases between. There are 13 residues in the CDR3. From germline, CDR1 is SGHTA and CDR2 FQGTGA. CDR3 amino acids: CASSSSSVYEQYF. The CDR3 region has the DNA TGTGCCAGCAGCTCCTCTAGCGTGTACGAGCAGTACTTC.

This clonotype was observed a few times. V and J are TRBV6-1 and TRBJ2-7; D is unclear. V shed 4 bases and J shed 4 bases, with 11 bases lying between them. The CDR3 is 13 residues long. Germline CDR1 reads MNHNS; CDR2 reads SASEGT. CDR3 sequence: CASSANNQYEQYF. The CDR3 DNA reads TGTGCCAGCAGTGCCAATAACCAATACGAGCAGTACTTC.

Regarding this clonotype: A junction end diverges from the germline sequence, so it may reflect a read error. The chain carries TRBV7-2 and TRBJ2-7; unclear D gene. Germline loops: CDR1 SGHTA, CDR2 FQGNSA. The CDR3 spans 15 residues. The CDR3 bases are TGTGCCAGAAGCTTAAGGTGTGGGATCGTCGGCGAGAAGTACTTC. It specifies CARSLRCGIVGEKYF. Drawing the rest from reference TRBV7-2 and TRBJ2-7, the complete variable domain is GAGVSQSPSNKVTEKGKDVELRCDPISGHTALYWYRQSLGQGLEFLIYFQGNSAPDKSGLPSDRFSAERTGGSVSTLTIQRTQQEDSAVYLCARSLRCGIVGEKYFGPGTRLTVT.

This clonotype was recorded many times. CDR3 loop: CASSSTNLGRSYGYTF. In nucleotides, the CDR3 is TGTGCCAGCAGCTCCACAAACTTAGGACGGAGTTATGGCTACACCTTC. V is TRBV7-8 and J is TRBJ1-2; D is unresolved. The V end was cut by 4 bases, the J end by 5 bases, with 20 bases between. CDR1 is SGHVS and CDR2 is FQNEAQ in the germline V gene. CDR3 length: 16 amino acids. Drawing the rest from reference TRBV7-8 and TRBJ1-2, the complete variable domain is GAGVSQSPRYKVAKRGQDVALRCDPISGHVSLFWYQQALGQGPEFLTYFQNEAQLDKSGLPSDRFFAERPEGSVSTLKIQRTQQEDSAVYLCASSSTNLGRSYGYTFGSGTRLTVV.

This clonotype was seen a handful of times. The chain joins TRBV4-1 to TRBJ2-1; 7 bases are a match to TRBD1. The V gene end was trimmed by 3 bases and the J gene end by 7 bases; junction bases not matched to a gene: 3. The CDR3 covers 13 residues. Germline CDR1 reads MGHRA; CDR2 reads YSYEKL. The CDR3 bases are TGCGCCAGCAGCCAGACCAGGGGGAATGAGCAGTTCTTC. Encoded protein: CASSQTRGNEQFF.

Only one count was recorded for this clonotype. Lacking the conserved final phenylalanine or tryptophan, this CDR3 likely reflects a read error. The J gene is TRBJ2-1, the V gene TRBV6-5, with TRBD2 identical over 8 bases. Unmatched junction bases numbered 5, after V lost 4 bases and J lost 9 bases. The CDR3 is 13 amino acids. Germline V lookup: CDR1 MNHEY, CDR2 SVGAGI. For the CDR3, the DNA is TGTGCCAGCAGTTTCCCGGGACTAGTTGAGCAGTTCTTA. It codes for CASSFPGLVEQFL.

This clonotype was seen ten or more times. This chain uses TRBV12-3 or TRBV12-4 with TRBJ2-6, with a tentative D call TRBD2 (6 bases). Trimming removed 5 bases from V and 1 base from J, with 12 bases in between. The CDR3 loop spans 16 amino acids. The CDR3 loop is CASSPGGASGANVLTF. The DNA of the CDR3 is TGTGCCAGCAGTCCCGGGGGAGCTTCTGGGGCCAACGTCCTGACTTTC.

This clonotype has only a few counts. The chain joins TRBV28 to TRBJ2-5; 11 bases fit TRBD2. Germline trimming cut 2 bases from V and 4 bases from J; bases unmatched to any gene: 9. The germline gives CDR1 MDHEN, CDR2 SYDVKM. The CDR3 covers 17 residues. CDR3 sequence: CASSLVRGLAGGETQYF. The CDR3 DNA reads TGTGCCAGCAGTTTAGTAAGAGGGCTAGCGGGAGGAGAGACCCAGTACTTC.

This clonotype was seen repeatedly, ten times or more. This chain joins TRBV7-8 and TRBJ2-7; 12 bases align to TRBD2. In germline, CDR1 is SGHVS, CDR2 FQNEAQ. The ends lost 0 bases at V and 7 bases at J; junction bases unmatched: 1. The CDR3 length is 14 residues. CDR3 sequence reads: CASSLALAGGEQYF. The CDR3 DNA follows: TGTGCCAGCAGCTTAGCGCTAGCGGGGGGGGAGCAGTACTTC.

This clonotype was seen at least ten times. CDR3 in DNA: TGTGCCAGCAGATCCAGACTAGCGGTCTCCTACGAGCAGTACTTC. Translating gives CASRSRLAVSYEQYF. The rearrangement links TRBV7-2 to TRBJ2-7; 9 bases match TRBD2. The V gene's germline CDR1 is SGHTA and CDR2 FQGNSA. Trimming took 6 bases from V and 0 from J; bases not matched to a gene: 6. CDR3 length: 15 residues.

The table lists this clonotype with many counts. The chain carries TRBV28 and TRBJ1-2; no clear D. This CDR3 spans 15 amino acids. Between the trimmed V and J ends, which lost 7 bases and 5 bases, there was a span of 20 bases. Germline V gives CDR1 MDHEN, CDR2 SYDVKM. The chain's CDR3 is CASTSGREGTYGYTF. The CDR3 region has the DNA TGTGCCAGCACCTCCGGGAGGGAAGGTACTTATGGCTACACCTTC.

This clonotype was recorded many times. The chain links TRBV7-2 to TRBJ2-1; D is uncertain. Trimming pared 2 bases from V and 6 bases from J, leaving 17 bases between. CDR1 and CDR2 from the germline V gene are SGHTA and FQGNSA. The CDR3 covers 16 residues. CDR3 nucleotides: TGTGCCAGCAGCTTAAGTTGGCGGAGATCGACCAATGAGCAGTTCTTC. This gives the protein CASSLSWRRSTNEQFF. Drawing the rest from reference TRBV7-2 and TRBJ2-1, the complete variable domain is GAGVSQSPSNKVTEKGKDVELRCDPISGHTALYWYRQSLGQGLEFLIYFQGNSAPDKSGLPSDRFSAERTGGSVSTLTIQRTQQEDSAVYLCASSLSWRRSTNEQFFGPGTRLTVL.

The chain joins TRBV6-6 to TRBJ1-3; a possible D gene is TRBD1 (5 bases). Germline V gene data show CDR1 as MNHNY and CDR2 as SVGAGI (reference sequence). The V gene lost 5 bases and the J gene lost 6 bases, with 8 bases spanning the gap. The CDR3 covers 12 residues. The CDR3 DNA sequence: TGTGCCAGCAGTACCGGGACAAACACCATATATTTT. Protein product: CASSTGTNTIYF.

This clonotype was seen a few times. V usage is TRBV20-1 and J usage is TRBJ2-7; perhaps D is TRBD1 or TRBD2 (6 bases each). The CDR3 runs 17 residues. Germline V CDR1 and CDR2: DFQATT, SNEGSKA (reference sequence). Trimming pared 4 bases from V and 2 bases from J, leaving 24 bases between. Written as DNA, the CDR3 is TGCAGTGCTAAGGGACTTACGACAGGATGGCCTACCTACGAGCAGTACTTC. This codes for CSAKGLTTGWPTYEQYF.

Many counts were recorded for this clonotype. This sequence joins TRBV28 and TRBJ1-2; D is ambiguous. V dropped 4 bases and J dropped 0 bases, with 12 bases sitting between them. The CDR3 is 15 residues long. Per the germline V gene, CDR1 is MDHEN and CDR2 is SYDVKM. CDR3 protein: CASSSRGPSNYGYTF. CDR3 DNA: TGTGCCAGCAGTTCCCGAGGGCCTTCTAACTATGGCTACACCTTC.

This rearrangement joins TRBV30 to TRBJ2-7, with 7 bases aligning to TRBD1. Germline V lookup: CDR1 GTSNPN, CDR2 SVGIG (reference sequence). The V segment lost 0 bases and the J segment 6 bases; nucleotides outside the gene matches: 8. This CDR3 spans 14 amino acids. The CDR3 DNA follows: TGTGCCTGGAGTGTATGGGACAGTCCTCGCGAGCAGTACTTC. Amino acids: CAWSVWDSPREQYF.

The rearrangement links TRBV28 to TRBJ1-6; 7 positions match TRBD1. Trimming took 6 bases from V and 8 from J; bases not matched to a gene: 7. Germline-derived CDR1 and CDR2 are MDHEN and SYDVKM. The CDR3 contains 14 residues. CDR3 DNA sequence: TGTGCCAGCAGCAACGACAGGGTGCATTCACCCCTCCACTTT. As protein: CASSNDRVHSPLHF.